The 6 T cell receptor beta chains below come from one sample, sequenced in a study of siplizumab effects on memory and regulatory T cells. Clones were sequenced by immunoSEQ multiplex PCR, and TCRdb holds only the in-frame ones, with some missing. The sample has approximately 75,000 clones, around 93% seen once; the top ten hold 5%. Sequencing input: CD8+ T cells sorted from blood. The receptors come from a human donor in good health.

The CDR3 coding sequence is TGCGCCAGCAGCCAAGGAAGGTACTCCTACGAGCAGTACTTC. Its protein is CASSQGRYSYEQYF. The V call is TRBV4-1, the J call TRBJ2-7, with unresolved D. Germline CDR1 reads MGHRA; CDR2 reads YSYEKL. V was cut by 1 base and J by 0 bases, with 7 bases left in between. The CDR3 is made up of 14 amino acids.

This chain connects TRBV11-2 to TRBJ2-7; D unclear. The CDR3 length is 14 residues. V was cut by 0 bases and J by 4 bases, with 10 bases left in between. CDR1 is SGHAT and CDR2 is FQNNGV in the germline V gene. The CDR3 loop reads CASSLDQASYEQYF. For the CDR3, the DNA is TGTGCCAGCAGCTTAGATCAAGCGTCTTACGAGCAGTACTTC.

This clone has just one count. The chain is built from TRBV13 and TRBJ2-4; D possibly matches TRBD1 or TRBD2 (5 bases each). The CDR3 is 14 amino acids. Germline CDR1 is PRHDT and CDR2 is FYEKMQ (reference sequence). V was shortened by 5 bases and J by 6 bases, with 14 bases between the two germline ends. The CDR3 is CASSHTLRGNIQYF. CDR3 nucleotide sequence: TGTGCCAGCAGCCATACCTTGAGGGGAAACATTCAGTACTTC. The whole variable domain, filled in from reference TRBV13 and TRBJ2-4, reads AAGVIQSPRHLIKEKRETATLKCYPIPRHDTVYWYQQGPGQDPQFLISFYEKMQSDKGSIPDRFSAQQFSDYHSELNMSSLELGDSALYFCASSHTLRGNIQYFGAGTRLSVL.

V and J are TRBV9 and TRBJ1-1; 9 positions agree with TRBD1. The germline V gene encodes CDR1 SGDLS and CDR2 YYNGEE. CDR3 length: 15 residues. V lost 4 bases and J lost 4; bases outside the gene matches: 8. In DNA form, the CDR3 reads TGTGCCAGCAGCACAGACGGGACAGGGTTCACTGAAGCTTTCTTT. Residues: CASSTDGTGFTEAFF.

The V gene is TRBV13, the J gene TRBJ2-1; TRBD2 might be the D (6 bases). The CDR3 has 14 amino acids. Germline CDR1 and CDR2: PRHDT and FYEKMQ (reference sequence). The V end was cut by 5 bases, the J end by 8 bases, with 16 bases between. CDR3: CASSLPGTGYEQFF. The CDR3 nucleotides are TGTGCCAGCAGCCTCCCCGGGACTGGCTATGAGCAGTTCTTC.

The rearrangement joins TRBV4-3 to TRBJ1-2; D unclear. CDR3 length: 12 residues. V was shortened by 2 bases and J by 10 bases, with 11 bases between the two germline ends. Germline lookup yields CDR1 LGHNA and CDR2 YSLEER. The CDR3 nucleotides are TGCGCCAGCAGCCAAACTGGCGCCTTCTACACCTTC. Translating gives CASSQTGAFYTF.